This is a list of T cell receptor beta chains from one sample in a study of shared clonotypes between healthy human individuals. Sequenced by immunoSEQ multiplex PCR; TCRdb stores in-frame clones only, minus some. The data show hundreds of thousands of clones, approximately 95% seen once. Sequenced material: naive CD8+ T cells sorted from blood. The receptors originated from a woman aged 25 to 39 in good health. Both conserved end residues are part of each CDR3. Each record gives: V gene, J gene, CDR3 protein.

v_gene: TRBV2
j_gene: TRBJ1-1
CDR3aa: CASRPAGWNTEAFF

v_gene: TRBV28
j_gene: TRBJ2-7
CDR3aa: CASSPRGRDEQYF

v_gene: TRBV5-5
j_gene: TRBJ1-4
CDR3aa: CASSLASLNEKLFF

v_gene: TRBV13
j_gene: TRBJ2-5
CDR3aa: CASSLKGEAGGQGETQYF

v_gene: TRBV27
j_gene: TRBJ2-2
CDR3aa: CASSLLPRENTGELFF

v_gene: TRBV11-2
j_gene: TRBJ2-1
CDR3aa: CASSLDGGNEQFF

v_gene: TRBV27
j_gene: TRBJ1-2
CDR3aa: CASSADGDGYTF

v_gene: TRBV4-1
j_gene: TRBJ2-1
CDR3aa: CASSQDIPQSSYNEQFF

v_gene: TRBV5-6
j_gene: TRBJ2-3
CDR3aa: CASSISGGPDTQYF

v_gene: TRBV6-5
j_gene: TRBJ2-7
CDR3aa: CASSYSVRGHEQYF

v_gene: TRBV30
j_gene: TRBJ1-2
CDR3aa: CAWSAGTASVMTF

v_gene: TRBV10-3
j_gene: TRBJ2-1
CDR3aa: CAISEKELMSSYNEQFF

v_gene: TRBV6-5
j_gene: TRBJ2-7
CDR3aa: CASTPWPAGEQYF

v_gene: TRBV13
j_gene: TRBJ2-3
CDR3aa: CASSEDESDTQYF

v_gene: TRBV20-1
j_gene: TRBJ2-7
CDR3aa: CSAREPEQYF